The present TCR beta chain was sequenced within a study of blood T cell repertoires in COVID-19. The wider study: Collection of acute and convalescent COVID-19 samples took place in the United States, Italy and Spain. Nucleic acid was either cDNA or gDNA, and it came from T cells, B-cell-depleted T cells, or PBMCs.

This clone was picked up one time. V lost 0 bases to trimming and J lost 3 bases, with 12 bases between them. The germline V gene encodes CDR1 MGHRA and CDR2 YSYEKL. This CDR3 comprises 15 residues. As processed by the authors: Reference gene primer amplification yielded estimated nucleated cell counts. The data were produced by immunoSEQ multiplex PCR, yet TCRdb's version contains in-frame clones alone and is incomplete. That table supplies the V and J calls and clone size; D and trimming were determined from the DNA. The sample yields about 70,000 clones, approximately 80% seen once. The V and J genes are TRBV4-1 and TRBJ2-7, with D unresolved. The origin of this receptor is a man aged 70-80 years who had recovered from COVID-19. The sequenced sample consisted of peripheral blood. CDR3 residues: CASSQDANGRYEQYF. The CDR3 DNA is TGCGCCAGCAGCCAAGACGCGAACGGTCGCTACGAGCAGTACTTC.